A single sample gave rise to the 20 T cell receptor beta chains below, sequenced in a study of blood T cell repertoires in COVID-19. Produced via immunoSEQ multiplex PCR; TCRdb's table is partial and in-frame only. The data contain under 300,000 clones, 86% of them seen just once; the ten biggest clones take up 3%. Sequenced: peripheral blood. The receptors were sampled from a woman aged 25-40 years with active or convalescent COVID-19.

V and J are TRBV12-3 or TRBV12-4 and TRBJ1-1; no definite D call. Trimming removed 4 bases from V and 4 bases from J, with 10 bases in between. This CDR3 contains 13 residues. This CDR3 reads CASSYASGTEAFF. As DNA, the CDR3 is TGTGCCAGCAGTTACGCGAGTGGCACTGAAGCTTTCTTT.

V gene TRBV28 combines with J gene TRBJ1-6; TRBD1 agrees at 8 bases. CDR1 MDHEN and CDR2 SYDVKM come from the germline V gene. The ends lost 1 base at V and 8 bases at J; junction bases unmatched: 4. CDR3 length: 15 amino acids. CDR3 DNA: TGTGCCAGCAGTTTATCCGGACAGGGAGATTCACCCCTCCACTTT. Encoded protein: CASSLSGQGDSPLHF.

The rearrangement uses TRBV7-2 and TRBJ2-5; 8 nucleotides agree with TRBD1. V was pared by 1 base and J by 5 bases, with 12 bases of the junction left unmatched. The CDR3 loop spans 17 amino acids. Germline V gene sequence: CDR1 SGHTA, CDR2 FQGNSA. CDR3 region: CASSLDRTGMGRETQYF. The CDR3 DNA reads TGTGCCAGCAGCTTAGACAGGACAGGGATGGGAAGGGAGACCCAGTACTTC.

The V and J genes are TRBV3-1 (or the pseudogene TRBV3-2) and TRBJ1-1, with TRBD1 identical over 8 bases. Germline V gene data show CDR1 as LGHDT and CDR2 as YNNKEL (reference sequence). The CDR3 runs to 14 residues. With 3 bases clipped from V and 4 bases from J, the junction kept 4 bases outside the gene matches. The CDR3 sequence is CASSQGTGGTEAFF. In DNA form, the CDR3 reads TGTGCCAGCAGCCAGGGGACAGGAGGCACTGAAGCTTTCTTT.

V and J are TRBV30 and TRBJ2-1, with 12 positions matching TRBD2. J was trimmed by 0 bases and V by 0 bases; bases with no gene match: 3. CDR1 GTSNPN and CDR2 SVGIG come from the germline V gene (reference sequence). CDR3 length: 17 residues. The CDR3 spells CAWSVLAGGVSYNEQFF. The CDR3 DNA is TGTGCCTGGAGTGTCCTAGCGGGGGGGGTCTCCTACAATGAGCAGTTCTTC.

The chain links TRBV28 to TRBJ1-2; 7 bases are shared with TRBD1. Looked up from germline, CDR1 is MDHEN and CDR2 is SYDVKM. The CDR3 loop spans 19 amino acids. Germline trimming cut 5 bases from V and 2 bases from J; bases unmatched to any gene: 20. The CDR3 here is CASSVERLTGFPMNYGYTF. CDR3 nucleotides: TGTGCCAGCAGTGTAGAGAGATTGACAGGGTTCCCCATGAACTATGGCTACACCTTC.

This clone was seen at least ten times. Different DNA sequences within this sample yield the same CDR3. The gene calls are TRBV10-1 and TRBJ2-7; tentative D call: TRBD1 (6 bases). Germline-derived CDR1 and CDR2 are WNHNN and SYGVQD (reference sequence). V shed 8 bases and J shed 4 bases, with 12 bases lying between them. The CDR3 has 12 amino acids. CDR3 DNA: TGCGCCAGCGGAACAGGGACGTACGAGCAGTACTTC. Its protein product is CASGTGTYEQYF.

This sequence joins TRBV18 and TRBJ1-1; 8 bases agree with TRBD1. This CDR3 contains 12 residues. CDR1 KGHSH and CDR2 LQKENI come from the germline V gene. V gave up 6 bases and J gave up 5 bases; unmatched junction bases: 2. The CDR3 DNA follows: TGTGCCAGCTCTCACAGGGGGACTGAAGCTTTCTTT. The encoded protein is CASSHRGTEAFF.

In DNA form, the CDR3 reads TGTGCCAGCAGCAAACAGGGGCTACTAGGGGTCTACGAGCAGTACTTC. Translation gives CASSKQGLLGVYEQYF. The V call is TRBV5-6, the J call TRBJ2-7; 7 bases match TRBD1. This CDR3 contains 16 residues. Germline CDR1 SGHDT, CDR2 YYEEEE. J gave up 3 bases and V 4 bases, and 13 bases lay outside the gene matches.

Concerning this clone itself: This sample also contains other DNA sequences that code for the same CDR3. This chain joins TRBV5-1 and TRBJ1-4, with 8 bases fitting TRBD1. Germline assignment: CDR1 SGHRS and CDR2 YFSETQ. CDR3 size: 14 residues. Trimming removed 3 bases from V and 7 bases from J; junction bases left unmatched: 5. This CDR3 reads CASSSGQGREKLFF. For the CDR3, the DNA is TGCGCCAGCAGCTCAGGACAGGGTCGTGAAAAACTGTTTTTT.

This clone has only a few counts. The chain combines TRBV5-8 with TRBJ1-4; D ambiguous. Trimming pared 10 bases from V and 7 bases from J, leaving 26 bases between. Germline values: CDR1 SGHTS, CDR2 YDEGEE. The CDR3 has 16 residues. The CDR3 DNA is TGTGCCTCGCGGGAGCTGGGAGTAGGCCCAGGTGAAAAACTGTTTTTT. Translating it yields CASRELGVGPGEKLFF.

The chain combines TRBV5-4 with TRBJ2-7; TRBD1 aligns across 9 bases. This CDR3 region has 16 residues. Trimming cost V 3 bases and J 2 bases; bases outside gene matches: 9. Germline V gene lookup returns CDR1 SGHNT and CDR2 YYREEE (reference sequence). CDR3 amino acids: CASSSSGTGRTYEQYF. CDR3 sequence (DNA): TGTGCCAGCAGCTCTTCCGGGACAGGGAGAACCTACGAGCAGTACTTC.

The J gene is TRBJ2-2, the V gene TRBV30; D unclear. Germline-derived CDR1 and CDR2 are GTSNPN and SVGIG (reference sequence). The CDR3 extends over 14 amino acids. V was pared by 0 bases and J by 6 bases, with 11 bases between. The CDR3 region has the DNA TGTGCCTGGAGTGTCTCGCGCGAAGCCGGGGAGCTGTTTTTT. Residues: CAWSVSREAGELFF.

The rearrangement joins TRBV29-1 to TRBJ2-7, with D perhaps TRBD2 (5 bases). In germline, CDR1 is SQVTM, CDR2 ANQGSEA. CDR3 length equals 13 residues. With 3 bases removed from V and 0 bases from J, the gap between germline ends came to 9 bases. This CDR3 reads CSVETGSSYEQYF. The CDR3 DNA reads TGCAGCGTTGAGACGGGGAGCTCCTACGAGCAGTACTTC.

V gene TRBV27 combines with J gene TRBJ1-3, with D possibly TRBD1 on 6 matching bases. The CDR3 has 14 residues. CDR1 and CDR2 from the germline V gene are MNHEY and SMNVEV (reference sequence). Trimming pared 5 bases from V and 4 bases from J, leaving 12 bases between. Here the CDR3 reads CASSRGNGGNTIYF. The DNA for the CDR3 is TGTGCCAGCAGTAGGGGGAATGGGGGAAACACCATATATTTT.

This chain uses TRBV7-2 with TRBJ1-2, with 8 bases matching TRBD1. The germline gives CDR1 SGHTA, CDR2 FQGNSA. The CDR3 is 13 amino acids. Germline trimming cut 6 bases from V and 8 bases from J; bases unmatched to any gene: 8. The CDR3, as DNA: TGTGCCAGCAGACTTGACAGGGGTCGGGGCTACACCTTC. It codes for CASRLDRGRGYTF. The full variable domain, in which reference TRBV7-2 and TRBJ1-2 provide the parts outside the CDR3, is GAGVSQSPSNKVTEKGKDVELRCDPISGHTALYWYRQSLGQGLEFLIYFQGNSAPDKSGLPSDRFSAERTGGSVSTLTIQRTQQEDSAVYLCASRLDRGRGYTFGSGTRLTVV.

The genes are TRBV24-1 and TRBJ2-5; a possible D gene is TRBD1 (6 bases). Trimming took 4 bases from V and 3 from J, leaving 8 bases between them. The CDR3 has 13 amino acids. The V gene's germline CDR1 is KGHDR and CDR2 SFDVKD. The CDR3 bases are TGTGCCACCAGTGAGCAGGGGAAAGAGACCCAGTACTTC. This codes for CATSEQGKETQYF.

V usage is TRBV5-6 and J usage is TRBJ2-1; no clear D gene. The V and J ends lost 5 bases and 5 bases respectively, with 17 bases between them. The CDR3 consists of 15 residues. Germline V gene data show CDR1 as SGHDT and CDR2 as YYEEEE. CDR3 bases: TGTGCCAGCAGTATTGGAACAGCCCTTAACAATGAGCAGTTCTTC. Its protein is CASSIGTALNNEQFF. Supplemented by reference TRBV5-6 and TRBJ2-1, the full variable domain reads DAGVTQSPTHLIKTRGQQVTLRCSPKSGHDTVSWYQQALGQGPQFIFQYYEEEERQRGNFPDRFSGHQFPNYSSELNVNALLLGDSALYLCASSIGTALNNEQFFGPGTRLTVL.

CDR3 coding DNA: TGTGCCAGCAGCGGGACAGGTGTTTATGGCTACACCTTC. Amino acids: CASSGTGVYGYTF. V is TRBV11-2 and J is TRBJ1-2; 8 bases fit TRBD1. Looked up from germline, CDR1 is SGHAT and CDR2 is FQNNGV. The CDR3 runs 13 residues. Germline trimming cut 5 bases from V and 5 bases from J; bases unmatched to any gene: 4.

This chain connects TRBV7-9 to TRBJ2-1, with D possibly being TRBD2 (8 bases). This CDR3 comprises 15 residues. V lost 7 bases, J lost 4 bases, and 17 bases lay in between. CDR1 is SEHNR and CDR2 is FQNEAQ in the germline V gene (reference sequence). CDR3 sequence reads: CASKGASGGYNEQFF. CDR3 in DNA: TGTGCCAGCAAGGGGGCAAGCGGGGGTTACAATGAGCAGTTCTTC. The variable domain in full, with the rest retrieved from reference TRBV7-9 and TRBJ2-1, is DTGVSQNPRHKITKRGQNVTFRCDPISEHNRLYWYRQTLGQGPEFLTYFQNEAQLEKSRLLSDRFSAERPKGSFSTLEIQRTEQGDSAMYLCASKGASGGYNEQFFGPGTRLTVL.